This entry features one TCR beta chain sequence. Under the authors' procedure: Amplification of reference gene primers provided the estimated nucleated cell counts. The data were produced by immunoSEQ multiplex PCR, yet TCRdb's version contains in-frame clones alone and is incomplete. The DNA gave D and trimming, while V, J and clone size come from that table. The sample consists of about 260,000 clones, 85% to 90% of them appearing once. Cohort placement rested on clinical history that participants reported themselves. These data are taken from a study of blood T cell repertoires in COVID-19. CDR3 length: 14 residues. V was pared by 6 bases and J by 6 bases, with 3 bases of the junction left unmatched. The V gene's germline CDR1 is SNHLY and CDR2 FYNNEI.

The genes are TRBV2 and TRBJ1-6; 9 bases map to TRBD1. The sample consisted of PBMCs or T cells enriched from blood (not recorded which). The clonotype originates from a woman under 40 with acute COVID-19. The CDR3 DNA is TGTGCCAGCAGGGGACAGGGAAGTAATTCACCCCTCCACTTT. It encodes CASRGQGSNSPLHF.